Listed below are T cell receptor beta chains from one sample, sequenced in a study of vaccination and CD4 T cells after COVID-19. MiXCR was run by TCRdb on the PCR reads, yielding one entry per CDR3 protein. The sample lists some 20,000 distinct CDR3 sequences, roughly 64% occurring once. The sample consisted of CD4+ T cells from blood, taken before SARS-CoV-2 vaccination. All receptors come from a human donor who had recovered from COVID-19. CDR3s include the opening cysteine and the closing phenylalanine or tryptophan. D genes are given only for firm matches. Size tells how often a clone was seen (once, few, many) or the class of an expanded clone, and some rows leave it out.

j_gene: TRBJ2-7
d_gene: .
v_gene: TRBV2
abundance: .
CDR3aa: CASSEEGLAGEQYF
CDR3nt: TGTGCCAGCAGTGAAGAGGGTCTAGCCGGCGAGCAGTACTTC

j_gene: TRBJ1-5
d_gene: TRBD1
v_gene: TRBV7-2
abundance: few
CDR3aa: CASSSESGTGRGQPQHF
CDR3nt: TGTGCCAGCAGCTCCGAATCCGGGACAGGTAGGGGTCAGCCCCAGCATTTT

j_gene: TRBJ2-3
d_gene: .
v_gene: TRBV12-3/TRBV12-4
abundance: .
CDR3aa: CASSLANNGVTSTDTQYF
CDR3nt: TGTGCCAGCAGTTTAGCGAACAACGGAGTGACTAGCACAGATACGCAGTATTTT

j_gene: TRBJ2-5
d_gene: .
v_gene: TRBV5-1
abundance: .
CDR3aa: CASSSRETQYF
CDR3nt: TGCGCCAGCAGCTCACGGGAGACCCAGTACTTC

j_gene: TRBJ2-5
d_gene: TRBD1
v_gene: TRBV24-1
abundance: .
CDR3aa: CATSDPDRGRETQYF
CDR3nt: TGTGCCACCAGTGACCCAGACAGGGGGCGCGAGACCCAGTACTTC

j_gene: TRBJ2-7
d_gene: TRBD2
v_gene: TRBV7-2
abundance: .
CDR3aa: CASSLEASGRPYEQYF
CDR3nt: TGTGCCAGCAGCTTAGAGGCTAGCGGGAGGCCATACGAGCAGTACTTC

j_gene: TRBJ2-2
d_gene: TRBD1
v_gene: TRBV19
abundance: .
CDR3aa: CASSGPGQENTGELFF
CDR3nt: TGTGCCAGTAGTGGCCCCGGACAGGAAAACACCGGGGAGCTGTTTTTT

j_gene: TRBJ1-1
d_gene: .
v_gene: TRBV7-6
abundance: .
CDR3aa: CASSLRDEGGEAFF
CDR3nt: TGTGCCAGCAGCTTAAGGGACGAGGGAGGTGAAGCTTTCTTT

j_gene: TRBJ1-5
d_gene: .
v_gene: TRBV27
abundance: .
CDR3aa: CASSFGTTNQPQHF
CDR3nt: TGTGCCAGCAGTTTCGGCACTACCAATCAGCCCCAGCATTTT

j_gene: TRBJ2-5
d_gene: .
v_gene: TRBV20-1
abundance: .
CDR3aa: CSGEYQETQYF
CDR3nt: TGCAGTGGGGAGTACCAAGAGACCCAGTACTTC

j_gene: TRBJ1-2
d_gene: TRBD1
v_gene: TRBV18
abundance: .
CDR3aa: CASSPLDRGREGYTF
CDR3nt: TGTGCCAGCTCACCACTGGACAGGGGGAGAGAGGGCTACACCTTC

j_gene: TRBJ1-5
d_gene: .
v_gene: TRBV27
abundance: few
CDR3aa: CASRNLQGGDQPQHF
CDR3nt: TGTGCCAGCAGGAACCTTCAGGGAGGGGATCAGCCCCAGCATTTT

j_gene: TRBJ1-2
d_gene: TRBD1
v_gene: TRBV7-9
abundance: .
CDR3aa: CASSSSPGQGDYGYTF
CDR3nt: TGTGCCAGCAGCTCCTCCCCGGGACAGGGGGACTATGGCTACACCTTC

j_gene: TRBJ2-1
d_gene: .
v_gene: TRBV19
abundance: .
CDR3aa: CASSILSSYNEQFF
CDR3nt: TGTGCCAGTAGTATACTCAGCTCCTACAATGAGCAGTTCTTC

j_gene: TRBJ1-5
d_gene: .
v_gene: TRBV24-1
abundance: .
CDR3aa: CATSQAGFQPQHF
CDR3nt: TGTGCCACCAGTCAGGCAGGCTTTCAGCCCCAGCATTTT

j_gene: TRBJ2-1
d_gene: TRBD2
v_gene: TRBV20-1
abundance: few
CDR3aa: CSVRTSGTYNEQFF
CDR3nt: TGCAGTGTACGGACTAGCGGAACCTACAATGAGCAGTTCTTC

j_gene: TRBJ1-1
d_gene: .
v_gene: TRBV2
abundance: .
CDR3aa: CASSGNRHNTEAFF
CDR3nt: TGTGCCAGCAGTGGAAACCGACACAACACTGAAGCTTTCTTT

j_gene: TRBJ1-5
d_gene: .
v_gene: TRBV27
abundance: .
CDR3aa: CARTYVRRRQPQHF
CDR3nt: TGTGCCAGGACTTATGTGAGGCGGCGACAGCCCCAGCATTTT

j_gene: TRBJ1-4
d_gene: .
v_gene: TRBV15
abundance: .
CDR3aa: CATSRDLGSSNEKLFF
CDR3nt: TGTGCCACCAGCAGAGATCTGGGCAGTTCGAATGAAAAACTGTTTTTT

j_gene: TRBJ1-1
d_gene: .
v_gene: TRBV20-1
abundance: .
CDR3aa: CSARVGRNTEAFF
CDR3nt: TGCAGTGCTAGAGTGGGGCGGAACACTGAAGCTTTCTTT

j_gene: TRBJ2-7
d_gene: .
v_gene: TRBV7-8
abundance: .
CDR3aa: CASSLVPVGLYEQYF
CDR3nt: TGTGCCAGCAGCTTAGTCCCAGTGGGGCTTTACGAGCAGTACTTC

j_gene: TRBJ2-3
d_gene: .
v_gene: TRBV4-1
abundance: .
CDR3aa: CASSQGFQGDTQYF
CDR3nt: TGCGCCAGCAGCCAAGGTTTTCAGGGAGATACGCAGTATTTT

j_gene: TRBJ2-5
d_gene: TRBD1
v_gene: TRBV6-1
abundance: few
CDR3aa: CASSGDRQETQYF
CDR3nt: TGTGCCAGCAGTGGGGACAGACAAGAGACCCAGTACTTC

j_gene: TRBJ1-4
d_gene: .
v_gene: TRBV20-1
abundance: medium-sized
CDR3aa: CSARSDSLEKLFF
CDR3nt: TGCAGTGCTAGATCCGACAGTTTGGAAAAACTGTTTTTT

j_gene: TRBJ2-3
d_gene: TRBD2
v_gene: TRBV7-8
abundance: .
CDR3aa: CASSLTHLAGGPTKTDTQYF
CDR3nt: TGTGCCAGCAGCTTAACCCATTTAGCGGGAGGGCCGACTAAGACAGATACGCAGTATTTT

j_gene: TRBJ1-5
d_gene: TRBD1
v_gene: TRBV20-1
abundance: few
CDR3aa: CSAGTGGNQPQHF
CDR3nt: TGCAGTGCGGGGACAGGGGGGAATCAGCCCCAGCATTTT

j_gene: TRBJ1-1
d_gene: TRBD1
v_gene: TRBV7-9
abundance: .
CDR3aa: CASSRGTGGWGDTEAFF
CDR3nt: TGTGCCAGCAGCCGCGGGACAGGGGGCTGGGGGGACACTGAAGCTTTCTTT

j_gene: TRBJ2-3
d_gene: TRBD2
v_gene: TRBV9
abundance: .
CDR3aa: CASSVTLREGADTQYF
CDR3nt: TGTGCCAGCAGCGTCACCCTGCGGGAGGGCGCAGATACGCAGTATTTT

j_gene: TRBJ2-5
d_gene: TRBD1
v_gene: TRBV19
abundance: few
CDR3aa: CASSRDRGRETQYF
CDR3nt: TGTGCCAGTAGTAGGGACAGGGGAAGAGAGACCCAGTACTTC

j_gene: TRBJ2-3
d_gene: .
v_gene: TRBV27
abundance: few
CDR3aa: CASTHSTGNGDTQYF
CDR3nt: TGTGCCAGCACCCATTCGACTGGAAACGGGGATACGCAGTATTTT